Below, 18 T cell receptor beta chains from the same sample are listed, as sequenced in a study of technical replicates of blood from a few donors (dated by TCRdb to the late 2010s). The method was the immunoSEQ multiplex PCR assay. Here the immuneACCESS table is served through TCRdb, limited to in-frame sequences with V and J called. Missing clones are a known gap in these copies; in checked studies unresolved V genes cover under half, and the rest lacks a known reason. This sample comprises 65,000 to 80,000 clones, 92% of them detected only once. Under 0.5% of the sample goes to the ten largest clones. Sequences were obtained from T cells isolated from PBMCs. Receptors were obtained from a human donor in good health.

The chain recombines TRBV9 with TRBJ2-4, with 8 bases aligning to TRBD1. Unmatched junction bases numbered 5, after V lost 3 bases and J lost 0 bases. The CDR3 is 16 residues long. CDR1 is SGDLS, CDR2 YYNGEE, per germline. In DNA form, the CDR3 reads TGTGCCAGCAGCGCCTCAGGGGGCTTAGCCAAAAACATTCAGTACTTC. Translating it yields CASSASGGLAKNIQYF.

The table lists this clone with a count of one. The chain has TRBV19 and TRBJ1-1; D might be TRBD1 (6 bases). This CDR3 has 14 residues. The ends were cut back, 4 bases at V and 4 bases at J, with 13 bases in the middle. CDR1 LNHDA and CDR2 SQIVND come from the germline V gene (reference sequence). The CDR3 here is CASSSTGTGTEAFF. The CDR3 coding sequence is TGTGCCAGTAGTAGTACAGGGACGGGCACTGAAGCTTTCTTT.

This chain connects TRBV9 to TRBJ2-1; 8 nucleotides line up with TRBD2. Germline CDR1 is SGDLS and CDR2 is YYNGEE. The CDR3 covers 16 residues. V trimming: 0 bases; J trimming: 4 bases; junction bases outside the gene matches: 6. CDR3 coding DNA: TGTGCCAGCAGCGTAGGTGATAGCGGGACTTACAATGAGCAGTTCTTC. Its protein is CASSVGDSGTYNEQFF. Filled out from reference TRBV9 and TRBJ2-1, the complete variable domain reads DSGVTQTPKHLITATGQRVTLRCSPRSGDLSVYWYQQSLDQGLQFLIQYYNGEERAKGNILERFSAQQFPDLHSELNLSSLELGDSALYFCASSVGDSGTYNEQFFGPGTRLTVL.

This rearrangement joins TRBV11-2 to TRBJ2-6, with D unresolved. Germline CDR1 is SGHAT and CDR2 is FQNNGV. Deletions cut 2 bases from V and 4 bases from J, with 9 bases between. The CDR3 extends over 15 amino acids. In DNA form, the CDR3 reads TGTGCCAGCAGCTTAACGGGTACCGGGGCCAACGTCCTGACTTTC. It yields the protein CASSLTGTGANVLTF.

The V call is TRBV27, the J call TRBJ2-7, with 9 bases identical to TRBD2. This CDR3 contains 15 residues. V was clipped by 8 bases and J by 5 bases; unmatched bases: 13. Germline CDR1 is MNHEY and CDR2 is SMNVEV (reference sequence). For the CDR3, the DNA is TGTGCCAGCCAAGTTCTAGCGGGAAACCTCCACGAGCAGTACTTC. This gives the protein CASQVLAGNLHEQYF.

V and J are TRBV28 and TRBJ1-5, with 8 bases fitting TRBD1. The CDR3 is made up of 15 amino acids. Per germline, CDR1 MDHEN and CDR2 SYDVKM. With 4 bases clipped from V and 2 bases from J, the junction kept 4 bases outside the gene matches. Here the CDR3 DNA reads TGTGCCAGCAGTTCGACAGGGGCCGGCAATCAGCCCCAGCATTTT. Encoded protein: CASSSTGAGNQPQHF.

The chain links TRBV6-5 to TRBJ2-5, with TRBD2 matching 7 bases. The CDR3 is 13 residues long. The V gene end was trimmed by 4 bases and the J gene end by 5 bases; junction bases not matched to a gene: 4. From germline, CDR1 is MNHEY and CDR2 SVGAGI. Here the CDR3 reads CASSSGTIETQYF. In DNA, the CDR3 is TGTGCCAGCAGTTCCGGGACTATCGAGACCCAGTACTTC.

The chain uses TRBV18 and TRBJ2-3; 8 nucleotides align to TRBD1. Germline V lookup: CDR1 KGHSH, CDR2 LQKENI. The CDR3 totals 14 residues. Unmatched junction bases numbered 2, after V lost 3 bases and J lost 3 bases. The CDR3 region is CASSPRQGTDTQYF. The CDR3 DNA follows: TGTGCCAGCTCACCCCGACAGGGGACAGATACGCAGTATTTT.

The chain has TRBV6-1 and TRBJ1-1; perhaps TRBD1 as D (5 bases). The CDR3 is 15 amino acids. The germline V gene has CDR1 MNHNS and CDR2 SASEGT. V was pared by 5 bases and J by 4 bases, with 17 bases between. The CDR3 region is CASSLDPGWSTEAFF. The CDR3 DNA reads as TGTGCCAGCAGTCTAGACCCAGGGTGGAGCACTGAAGCTTTCTTT.

This clone showed up just a few times. This chain connects TRBV6-6 to TRBJ1-1; 8 positions match TRBD1. Germline CDR1 and CDR2: MNHNY and SVGAGI (reference sequence). This CDR3 region has 13 residues. The V segment lost 7 bases and the J segment 4 bases; nucleotides outside the gene matches: 5. For the CDR3, the DNA is TGTGCCAGCACTAGACAGGGGATCACTGAAGCTTTCTTT. This sequence encodes CASTRQGITEAFF.

The chain is built from TRBV6-1 and TRBJ1-4; 8 bases are shared with TRBD1. Germline loops: CDR1 MNHNS, CDR2 SASEGT. The CDR3 extends over 14 amino acids. Unmatched junction bases numbered 9, after V lost 7 bases and J lost 8 bases. The CDR3 sequence is CASIRTGSEEKLFF. In nucleotides, the CDR3 is TGTGCCAGCATACGGACAGGGTCGGAAGAAAAACTGTTTTTT.

J is TRBJ2-7 and V is TRBV4-1, with 7 bases fitting TRBD2. The length of the CDR3 is 14 residues. J gave up 2 bases and V 1 base, and 2 bases lay outside the gene matches. Per the germline V gene, CDR1 is MGHRA and CDR2 is YSYEKL. The CDR3, as DNA: TGCGCCAGCAGCCAAGTGGGAGGGACCTACGAGCAGTACTTC. This sequence encodes CASSQVGGTYEQYF.

The chain links TRBV7-2 to TRBJ2-3; maybe TRBD1 (5 bases). Germline V gives CDR1 SGHTA, CDR2 FQGNSA. The CDR3 sequence is 16 residues long. The V gene lost 5 bases and the J gene lost 8 bases, with 23 bases spanning the gap. This CDR3 reads CASSPEVADSRVTQYF. CDR3 nucleotide sequence: TGTGCCAGCAGCCCAGAGGTAGCTGACAGCCGGGTTACGCAGTATTTT. The entire variable domain, with the rest obtained from reference TRBV7-2 and TRBJ2-3, is as follows: GAGVSQSPSNKVTEKGKDVELRCDPISGHTALYWYRQSLGQGLEFLIYFQGNSAPDKSGLPSDRFSAERTGGSVSTLTIQRTQQEDSAVYLCASSPEVADSRVTQYFGPGTRLTVL.

Only a few counts were recorded for this clone. The chain carries TRBV19 and TRBJ2-5; 8 bases are shared with TRBD2. The CDR3 has 14 residues. Per germline, CDR1 LNHDA and CDR2 SQIVND (reference sequence). V lost 5 bases and J lost 5; bases outside the gene matches: 7. The CDR3 here is CASSQGLAGETQYF. In nucleotides, the CDR3 is TGTGCCAGTAGTCAAGGACTAGCCGGGGAGACCCAGTACTTC.

The rearrangement joins TRBV25-1 to TRBJ2-3; 7 nucleotides agree with TRBD1. Losses at the gene ends were 0 bases for V and 14 bases for J; bases not matched to a gene: 11. The CDR3 has 14 residues. CDR1 and CDR2 (germline): MGHDK, SYGVNS. The CDR3 DNA sequence: TGTGCCAGCAGTGAATATGCACGACAGGGACGAACGTATTTT. It encodes CASSEYARQGRTYF.

This chain uses TRBV7-5 with TRBJ2-7; TRBD2, the table's D call, was not compared with the DNA. TRBV7-5 is tagged as a pseudogene. CDR3 length: 13 amino acids. This chain's CDR3 is CVRRIGGPYEQYF. CDR3 bases: TGTGTCAGAAGAATCGGAGGGCCCTACGAGCAGTACTTC.

The chain combines TRBV9 with TRBJ1-2; tentatively, D is TRBD1 (6 bases). Germline CDR1 SGDLS, CDR2 YYNGEE. The V and J ends lost 0 bases and 3 bases respectively, with 18 bases between them. The CDR3 is made up of 17 amino acids. CDR3 DNA sequence: TGTGCCAGCAGCGTAGGCCAGCGGGGGGCAGGGGACTATGGCTACACCTTC. Translation gives CASSVGQRGAGDYGYTF. Supplemented by reference TRBV9 and TRBJ1-2, the full variable domain reads DSGVTQTPKHLITATGQRVTLRCSPRSGDLSVYWYQQSLDQGLQFLIQYYNGEERAKGNILERFSAQQFPDLHSELNLSSLELGDSALYFCASSVGQRGAGDYGYTFGSGTRLTVV.

V is TRBV6-5 and J is TRBJ1-5, with TRBD1 matching 7 bases. The CDR3 loop spans 14 amino acids. The J segment lost 7 bases and the V segment lost 6 bases, leaving 9 bases of the junction unmatched. Germline CDR1 is MNHEY and CDR2 is SVGAGI. The CDR3 sequence is CASSTDRFWQPQHF. CDR3 in DNA: TGTGCCAGCAGCACGGACAGGTTTTGGCAGCCCCAGCATTTT.